What follows are 23 T cell receptor beta chains derived from one specimen sequenced in a study of CD8 T cells in ankylosing spondylitis. The study, taken as a whole, reports: A TCR beta motif of about 8 highly homologous variants seemed to mark ankylosing spondylitis blood.

TCRdb passed the 5' RACE reads through MiXCR, listing each CDR3 protein once. Found here are roughly 700,000 distinct CDR3 sequences, roughly 19% of them singletons; the top ten hold about 20%. Their specific antigens are unknown. Sequences were obtained from blood, either unsorted or a sorted T cell fraction (not recorded which). All receptors come from a male donor with ankylosing spondylitis.

This chain connects TRBV20-1 to TRBJ2-2; TRBD1 aligns across 8 bases. Germline CDR1 DFQATT, CDR2 SNEGSKA (reference sequence). With 3 bases clipped from V and 1 base from J, the junction kept 7 bases outside the gene matches. CDR3 length: 16 residues. CDR3 amino acids: CSARPFGTGNTGELFF. DNA of the CDR3: TGCAGTGCTAGGCCATTTGGGACAGGGAACACCGGGGAGCTGTTTTTT.

This chain connects TRBV24-1 to TRBJ2-5; TRBD2 matches 12 bases. The CDR3 runs to 16 residues. The germline gives CDR1 KGHDR, CDR2 SFDVKD. V shed 4 bases, J shed 1 base, and the junction held 3 bases outside the gene matches. The CDR3 is CATSDGTSGRQETQYF. The DNA of the CDR3 is TGTGCCACCAGTGACGGGACTAGCGGGCGCCAAGAGACCCAGTACTTC.

In its sample, this clonotype was seen a few times. The chain links TRBV7-9 to TRBJ2-3; 7 nucleotides line up with TRBD2. The V gene's germline CDR1 is SEHNR and CDR2 FQNEAQ (reference sequence). The CDR3 consists of 16 residues. J was trimmed by 4 bases and V by 1 base; bases with no gene match: 8. DNA for the CDR3: TGTGCCAGCAGCTTAGGGGGTGCGGGAGCACCAGATACGCAGTATTTT. This translates into CASSLGGAGAPDTQYF.

The rearrangement joins TRBV7-9 to TRBJ2-7; D remains ambiguous. The CDR3 has 13 residues. V lost 7 bases and J 0 bases, leaving 10 bases between the germline ends. Germline values: CDR1 SEHNR, CDR2 FQNEAQ (reference sequence). CDR3 protein: CASTPGNSYEQYF. The CDR3 DNA sequence: TGTGCCAGCACCCCCGGCAACTCCTACGAGCAGTACTTC. Using reference TRBV7-9 and TRBJ2-7 for the parts outside the CDR3, the full variable domain is DTGVSQNPRHKITKRGQNVTFRCDPISEHNRLYWYRQTLGQGPEFLTYFQNEAQLEKSRLLSDRFSAERPKGSFSTLEIQRTEQGDSAMYLCASTPGNSYEQYFGPGTRLTVT.

The rearrangement joins TRBV14 to TRBJ1-2, with D unclear. This CDR3 contains 13 residues. V dropped 3 bases and J dropped 0 bases, with 5 bases sitting between them. Germline assignment: CDR1 SGHDN and CDR2 FVKESK. The CDR3 DNA is TGTGCCAGCAGCCAGGCGCCTAACTATGGCTACACCTTC. Translated: CASSQAPNYGYTF.

The rearrangement uses TRBV20-1 and TRBJ1-1; the match to TRBD1 covers 9 bases. Germline V gives CDR1 DFQATT, CDR2 SNEGSKA (reference sequence). The J segment lost 0 bases and the V segment lost 4 bases, leaving 9 bases of the junction unmatched. This CDR3 has 16 amino acids. This CDR3 reads CSANDRGLTMNTEAFF. CDR3 DNA sequence: TGCAGTGCTAACGACAGGGGGTTAACAATGAACACTGAAGCTTTCTTT.

This clonotype was picked up a small number of times. V gene TRBV28 combines with J gene TRBJ2-3; TRBD2 aligns across 8 bases. The V gene's germline CDR1 is MDHEN and CDR2 SYDVKM. V gave up 5 bases and J gave up 4 bases; unmatched junction bases: 11. This CDR3 is built from 16 residues. This CDR3 reads CASSPGRGRIADTQYF. Written as DNA, the CDR3 is TGTGCCAGCAGTCCCGGACGCGGGAGGATTGCAGATACGCAGTATTTT.

This clonotype was recorded at least ten times. This chain joins TRBV5-1 and TRBJ2-7, with a possible D match to TRBD1 (6 bases). V gave up 0 bases and J gave up 3 bases, with 7 bases separating them. Germline V gene lookup returns CDR1 SGHRS and CDR2 YFSETQ. The CDR3 is made up of 13 amino acids. The CDR3 DNA reads TGCGCCAGCAGCTTGGGGACAGTCTACGAGCAGTACTTC. Its translation: CASSLGTVYEQYF.

The sample holds a few counts of this clonotype. The chain carries TRBV7-2 and TRBJ1-3; 7 positions agree with TRBD1. Losses at the gene ends were 2 bases for V and 2 bases for J; bases not matched to a gene: 0. The CDR3 covers 14 residues. CDR1 and CDR2 from the germline V gene are SGHTA and FQGNSA. The CDR3 is CASSLRGPGNTIYF. The DNA of the CDR3 is TGTGCCAGCAGCTTAAGGGGGCCTGGAAACACCATATATTTT.

The genes are TRBV2 and TRBJ2-7, with 9 positions matching TRBD2. The CDR3 covers 12 residues. Germline CDR1 reads SNHLY; CDR2 reads FYNNEI. V shed 6 bases and J 6 bases; nucleotides not matched to a gene: 3. The DNA for the CDR3 is TGTGCCAGCAGGGGAGCGGGGGGCGAGCAGTACTTC. Encoded protein: CASRGAGGEQYF.

V and J are TRBV4-1 and TRBJ2-7; the match to TRBD2 covers 9 bases. This CDR3 has 18 amino acids. The V gene's germline CDR1 is MGHRA and CDR2 YSYEKL. Losses at the gene ends were 2 bases for V and 0 bases for J; bases not matched to a gene: 11. CDR3 amino acids: CASSQTEAGGLNSYEQYF. The CDR3 coding sequence is TGCGCCAGCAGCCAAACCGAAGCGGGGGGACTGAACTCCTACGAGCAGTACTTC.

This clonotype was found a few times. The rearrangement joins TRBV6-1 to TRBJ1-3; no clear D. CDR3 length equals 14 residues. CDR1 is MNHNS and CDR2 is SASEGT in the germline V gene. Trimming pared 4 bases from V and 0 bases from J, leaving 7 bases between. The CDR3: CASSAGDSGNTIYF. DNA of the CDR3: TGTGCCAGCAGTGCGGGAGACTCTGGAAACACCATATATTTT.

V gene TRBV9 combines with J gene TRBJ2-2, with D possibly TRBD1 on 6 matching bases. The V end lost 5 bases, the J end lost 0 bases, and 11 bases lay between the germline ends. This CDR3 is built from 15 residues. CDR1 and CDR2 (germline): SGDLS, YYNGEE. The CDR3 reads CASRGQGPNTGELFF. The CDR3 DNA follows: TGTGCCAGCAGGGGACAAGGACCGAACACCGGGGAGCTGTTTTTT.

This clonotype occurred a few times. The rearrangement joins TRBV5-5 to TRBJ1-1; D is unresolved. From germline, CDR1 is SGHKS and CDR2 YYEKEE (reference sequence). The CDR3 contains 13 residues. Trimming cost V 6 bases and J 3 bases, with 12 bases left between them. CDR3 region: CASTRLWDTEAFF. The CDR3 nucleotides read TGTGCCAGCACCAGACTTTGGGACACTGAAGCTTTCTTT.

This clonotype was detected a few times. The chain carries TRBV19 and TRBJ2-7; tentatively, D is TRBD2 (5 bases). Germline V lookup: CDR1 LNHDA, CDR2 SQIVND (reference sequence). V lost 3 bases to trimming and J lost 6 bases, with 15 bases between them. This CDR3 is built from 14 residues. The DNA of the CDR3 is TGTGCCAGTAGTATCGGGAATAATAAGGGCGAGCAGTACTTC. Protein: CASSIGNNKGEQYF.

This clonotype was counted ten times or more. The chain couples TRBV24-1 to TRBJ1-5; unclear D gene. The length of the CDR3 is 13 residues. V was shortened by 4 bases and J by 4 bases, with 7 bases between the two germline ends. Per the germline V gene, CDR1 is KGHDR and CDR2 is SFDVKD. CDR3 residues: CATSETANQPQHF. CDR3 DNA: TGTGCCACCAGTGAGACGGCAAATCAGCCCCAGCATTTT.

The rearrangement uses TRBV7-9 and TRBJ2-1, with D perhaps TRBD2 (6 bases). Germline V lookup: CDR1 SEHNR, CDR2 FQNEAQ (reference sequence). The ends were cut back, 1 base at V and 6 bases at J, with 16 bases in the middle. This CDR3 region has 16 residues. The DNA for the CDR3 is TGTGCCAGCAGCTTAGATGGTCGGGAGCCCGGCAATGAGCAGTTCTTC. This encodes CASSLDGREPGNEQFF.

This clonotype was recorded a few times. The V and J genes are TRBV7-2 and TRBJ1-2; D is unresolved. In germline, CDR1 is SGHTA, CDR2 FQGNSA. This CDR3 spans 13 amino acids. The V gene lost 6 bases and the J gene lost 8 bases, with 16 bases spanning the gap. The CDR3 spells CASREDGRTGYTF. The CDR3 DNA sequence: TGTGCCAGCAGAGAGGACGGCCGTACGGGCTACACCTTC.

This clonotype has just a few counts. V usage is TRBV7-9 and J usage is TRBJ1-5, with TRBD1 matching 7 bases. Germline-derived CDR1 and CDR2 are SEHNR and FQNEAQ (reference sequence). V lost 5 bases to trimming and J lost 3 bases; unmatched junction nucleotides: 7. This CDR3 comprises 15 residues. Here the CDR3 reads CASSPAGTDNQPQHF. The CDR3, as DNA: TGTGCCAGCAGCCCTGCAGGGACAGACAATCAGCCCCAGCATTTT. The full variable domain, in which reference TRBV7-9 and TRBJ1-5 provide the parts outside the CDR3, is DTGVSQNPRHKITKRGQNVTFRCDPISEHNRLYWYRQTLGQGPEFLTYFQNEAQLEKSRLLSDRFSAERPKGSFSTLEIQRTEQGDSAMYLCASSPAGTDNQPQHFGDGTRLSIL.

This chain connects TRBV24-1 to TRBJ2-3; D assignment may be TRBD1 or TRBD2 (5 bases each). The CDR3 is 18 amino acids. Per germline, CDR1 KGHDR and CDR2 SFDVKD. Trimming shortened V by 4 bases and J by 2 bases, and 21 bases separated the two germline ends. The CDR3 is CATSDPRKGSWDTDTQYF. The CDR3 DNA reads as TGTGCCACCAGTGACCCGAGGAAGGGGAGTTGGGACACAGATACGCAGTATTTT.

This clonotype turned up a few times. This chain joins TRBV29-1 and TRBJ2-3; 13 bases agree with TRBD2. The CDR3 spans 16 residues. The germline V gene has CDR1 SQVTM and CDR2 ANQGSEA. J lost 2 bases, V lost 7 bases, and 9 bases had no gene match. CDR3 region: CSAVPGLAGSTDTQYF. CDR3 DNA: TGCAGCGCAGTACCGGGACTAGCGGGGTCCACAGATACGCAGTATTTT.

The chain employs TRBV5-1 and TRBJ2-1, with 7 positions matching TRBD1. Per germline, CDR1 SGHRS and CDR2 YFSETQ. The CDR3 length is 13 residues. Unmatched junction bases numbered 4, after V lost 3 bases and J lost 7 bases. This chain's CDR3 is CASSWAQGNEQFF. CDR3 nucleotides: TGCGCCAGCAGCTGGGCACAGGGGAATGAGCAGTTCTTC.

V gene TRBV6-1 combines with J gene TRBJ1-4, with a weak D call TRBD1 (6 bases). The CDR3 extends over 15 amino acids. V was pared by 6 bases and J by 1 base, with 12 bases between. Per germline, CDR1 MNHNS and CDR2 SASEGT. The CDR3 bases are TGTGCCAGCAGCCCCTTCAGGGGAACTAATGAAAAACTGTTTTTT. Translation gives CASSPFRGTNEKLFF.